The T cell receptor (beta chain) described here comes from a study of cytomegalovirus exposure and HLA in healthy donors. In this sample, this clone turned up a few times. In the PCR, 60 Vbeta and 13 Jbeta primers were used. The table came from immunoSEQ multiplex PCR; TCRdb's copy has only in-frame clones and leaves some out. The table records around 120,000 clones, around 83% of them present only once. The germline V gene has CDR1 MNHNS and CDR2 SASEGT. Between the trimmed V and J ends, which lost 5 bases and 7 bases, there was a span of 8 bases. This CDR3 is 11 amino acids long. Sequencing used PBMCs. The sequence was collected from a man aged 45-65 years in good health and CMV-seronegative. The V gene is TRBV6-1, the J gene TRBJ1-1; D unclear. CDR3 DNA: TGTGCCAGCAGTATCCTTTTTGAAGCTTTCTTT. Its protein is CASSILFEAFF.